Following are 17 T cell receptor beta chains from one sample sequenced in a study of cytomegalovirus exposure and HLA in healthy donors. The protocol was immunoSEQ multiplex PCR, while the TCRdb copy is restricted to in-frame clones and leaves out a portion. Here the sample spans 86,000 or so clones, 90% to 97% being singletons. Sequencing used PBMCs. These receptors came from a man between 18 and 35 years old in good health and CMV-seropositive.

The chain links TRBV4-1 to TRBJ2-1; unclear D gene. The CDR3 is 18 amino acids. Trimming took off 4 bases at V and 0 bases at J, with 19 bases between the two ends. Germline V CDR1 and CDR2: MGHRA, YSYEKL. The CDR3 is CASSRQTTSPRSYNEQFF. In DNA, the CDR3 is TGCGCCAGCAGCCGCCAGACAACGTCTCCTCGCTCCTACAATGAGCAGTTCTTC.

The chain links TRBV7-2 to TRBJ2-7; TRBD2 is a possible D gene (7 bases). Looked up from germline, CDR1 is SGHTA and CDR2 is FQGNSA. CDR3 length equals 14 residues. Trimming stripped 6 bases from V and 4 bases from J, with 16 bases between. CDR3 loop: CASSIGGGRYEQYF. For the CDR3, the DNA is TGTGCCAGCAGTATAGGGGGGGGGCGATACGAGCAGTACTTC.

V is TRBV7-6 and J is TRBJ2-5, with TRBD2 matching over 10 bases. The CDR3 covers 16 residues. Trimming removed 2 bases from V and 5 bases from J; junction bases left unmatched: 8. Germline loops: CDR1 SGHVS, CDR2 FNYEAQ. The CDR3 bases are TGTGCCAGCAGCTTAAATCGGGGACTAGCGAAGGAGACCCAGTACTTC. Translated, it gives CASSLNRGLAKETQYF.

The rearrangement joins TRBV7-8 to TRBJ1-3; possibly TRBD1 for D (6 bases). This CDR3 has 14 amino acids. Looked up from germline, CDR1 is SGHVS and CDR2 is FQNEAQ. Deletions cut 5 bases from V and 2 bases from J, with 10 bases between. Here the CDR3 reads CASSVYRAGNTIYF. DNA of the CDR3: TGTGCCAGCAGCGTATACAGGGCTGGAAACACCATATATTTT.

J is TRBJ2-7 and V is TRBV28; D call uncertain. The CDR3 length is 16 residues. In germline, CDR1 is MDHEN, CDR2 SYDVKM. V lost 5 bases, J lost 6 bases, and 23 bases lay in between. In nucleotides, the CDR3 is TGTGCCAGCAGTCCCCGCGAACCGCCGCTCCTCTTCGAGCAGTACTTC. Translation gives CASSPREPPLLFEQYF.

This clone was observed a single time. J is TRBJ2-3 and V is TRBV6-6, with D possibly TRBD2 on 6 matching bases. Germline V lookup: CDR1 MNHNY, CDR2 SVGAGI (reference sequence). Trimming cost V 7 bases and J 6 bases, with 8 bases left between them. This CDR3 has 11 residues. The CDR3 here is CASIAADTQYF. CDR3 coding DNA: TGTGCCAGCATAGCGGCTGATACGCAGTATTTT.

The chain couples TRBV28 to TRBJ1-2; a possible D gene is TRBD1 (5 bases). Germline V gene data show CDR1 as MDHEN and CDR2 as SYDVKM. The CDR3 has 13 residues. V lost 8 bases and J lost 0, with 10 bases in between. CDR3 protein: CASDDSPNYGYTF. CDR3 bases: TGTGCCAGCGATGACAGCCCTAACTATGGCTACACCTTC.

The chain combines TRBV21-1 with TRBJ1-2. TRBV21-1 is recorded as a pseudogene. The CDR3 is 13 amino acids. The CDR3 sequence: CASSNETSGGYTF. CDR3 in DNA: TGTGCCAGCAGCAATGAGACCAGCGGCGGCTACACCTTC.

A single count supports this clone. The chain has TRBV6-5 and TRBJ1-2; 7 nucleotides align to TRBD1. Germline-derived CDR1 and CDR2 are MNHEY and SVGAGI. With V trimmed by 0 bases and J by 8 bases, 3 bases remained unmatched. The CDR3 extends over 13 amino acids. The CDR3 spells CASSYSTGSGYTF. Here the CDR3 DNA reads TGTGCCAGCAGTTACTCGACAGGGAGCGGCTACACCTTC.

V and J are TRBV27 and TRBJ1-5, with D perhaps TRBD1 (6 bases). V lost 8 bases to trimming and J lost 9 bases, with 23 bases between them. Germline V gives CDR1 MNHEY, CDR2 SMNVEV (reference sequence). The CDR3 is made up of 15 amino acids. Here the CDR3 DNA reads TGTGCCAGCGGCCCCCCTGACAGGCGCGGATGGCCCCAGCATTTT. This gives the protein CASGPPDRRGWPQHF.

The chain links TRBV28 to TRBJ2-7; 11 nucleotides agree with TRBD2. There are 15 residues in the CDR3. Germline lookup yields CDR1 MDHEN and CDR2 SYDVKM. The V gene end was trimmed by 6 bases and the J gene end by 7 bases; junction bases not matched to a gene: 11. Here the CDR3 DNA reads TGTGCCAGCAGCACAACTAGCGGGAGACCCGGGGAGCAGTACTTC. The encoded protein is CASSTTSGRPGEQYF. The variable domain in full, with the rest retrieved from reference TRBV28 and TRBJ2-7, is DVKVTQSSRYLVKRTGEKVFLECVQDMDHENMFWYRQDPGLGLRLIYFSYDVKMKEKGDIPEGYSVSREKKERFSLILESASTNQTSMYLCASSTTSGRPGEQYFGPGTRLTVT.

The chain uses TRBV6-1 and TRBJ2-3, with D possibly matching TRBD1 (5 bases). V was clipped by 7 bases and J by 2 bases, with 10 bases between them. Germline CDR1 is MNHNS and CDR2 is SASEGT. This CDR3 has 13 residues. The DNA for the CDR3 is TGTGCCAGCACGCAAGGGGACACAGATACGCAGTATTTT. It translates to CASTQGDTDTQYF.

V is TRBV5-4 and J is TRBJ2-3, with D perhaps TRBD2 (6 bases). Germline CDR1 reads SGHNT; CDR2 reads YYREEE (reference sequence). V was pared by 4 bases and J by 3 bases, with 15 bases between. The CDR3 is 15 residues long. The CDR3 DNA sequence: TGTGCCAGCAGCCTCACTAGCTTTAGGACAGATACGCAGTATTTT. It encodes CASSLTSFRTDTQYF.

The chain joins TRBV5-1 to TRBJ2-7; no clear D gene. Germline loops: CDR1 SGHRS, CDR2 YFSETQ. This CDR3 has 14 amino acids. V was shortened by 1 base and J by 0 bases, with 8 bases between the two germline ends. The CDR3: CASSLLASSYEQYF. In DNA form, the CDR3 reads TGCGCCAGCAGCTTGTTGGCCAGCTCCTACGAGCAGTACTTC.

The chain links TRBV10-3 to TRBJ1-1; no reliable D call. Per the germline V gene, CDR1 is ENHRY and CDR2 is SYGVKD. Trimming stripped 8 bases from V and 2 bases from J, with 12 bases between. The CDR3 contains 13 residues. Here the CDR3 reads CAIREGVNTEAFF. CDR3 bases: TGTGCCATCCGGGAGGGAGTCAACACTGAAGCTTTCTTT.

V gene TRBV14 combines with J gene TRBJ2-1, with D tentatively TRBD2 (6 bases). The CDR3 contains 16 residues. CDR1 SGHDN and CDR2 FVKESK come from the germline V gene. The ends were cut back, 3 bases at V and 2 bases at J, with 14 bases in the middle. In DNA, the CDR3 is TGTGCCAGCAGCCACCTGGACTACCAGACCTACAATGAGCAGTTCTTC. Protein: CASSHLDYQTYNEQFF.

The rearrangement uses TRBV12-5 and TRBJ2-2, with D maybe TRBD2 (6 bases). CDR1 and CDR2 (germline): LGHNT, FRNRAP. With 2 bases removed from V and 4 bases from J, the gap between germline ends came to 11 bases. The CDR3 has 15 amino acids. The chain's CDR3 is CASGLYSGVTGELFF. CDR3 nucleotide sequence: TGTGCTAGTGGTTTGTACTCGGGAGTCACCGGGGAGCTGTTTTTT.